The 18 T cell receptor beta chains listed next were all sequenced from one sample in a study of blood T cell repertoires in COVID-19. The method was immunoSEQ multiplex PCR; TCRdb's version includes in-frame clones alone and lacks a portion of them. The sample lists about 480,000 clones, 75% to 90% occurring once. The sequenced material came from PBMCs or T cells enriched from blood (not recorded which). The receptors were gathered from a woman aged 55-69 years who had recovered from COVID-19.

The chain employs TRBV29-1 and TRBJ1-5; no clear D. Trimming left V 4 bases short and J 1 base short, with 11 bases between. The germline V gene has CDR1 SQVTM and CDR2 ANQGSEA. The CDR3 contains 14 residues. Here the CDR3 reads CSVGGFPSNQPQHF. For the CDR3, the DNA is TGCAGCGTTGGAGGATTCCCAAGCAATCAGCCCCAGCATTTT.

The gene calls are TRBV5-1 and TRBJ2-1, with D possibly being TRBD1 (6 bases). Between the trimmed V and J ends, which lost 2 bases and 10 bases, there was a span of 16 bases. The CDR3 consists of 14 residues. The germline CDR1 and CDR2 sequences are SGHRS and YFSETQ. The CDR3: CASSFYPGGTEQFF. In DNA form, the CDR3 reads TGCGCCAGCAGCTTCTACCCTGGGGGCACGGAGCAGTTCTTC.

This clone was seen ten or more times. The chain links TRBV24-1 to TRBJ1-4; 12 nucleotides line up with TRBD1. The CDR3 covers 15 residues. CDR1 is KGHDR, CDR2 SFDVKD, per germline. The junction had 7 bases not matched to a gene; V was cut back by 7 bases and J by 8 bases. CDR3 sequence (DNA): TGTGCCACCAGCGTTGGGACAGGGGGCGTGGAAAAACTGTTTTTT. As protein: CATSVGTGGVEKLFF.

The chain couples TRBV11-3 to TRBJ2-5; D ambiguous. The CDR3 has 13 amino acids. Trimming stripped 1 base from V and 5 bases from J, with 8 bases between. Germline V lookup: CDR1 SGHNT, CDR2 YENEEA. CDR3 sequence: CASSLGVGETQYF. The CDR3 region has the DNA TGTGCCAGCAGCTTAGGTGTCGGGGAGACCCAGTACTTC.

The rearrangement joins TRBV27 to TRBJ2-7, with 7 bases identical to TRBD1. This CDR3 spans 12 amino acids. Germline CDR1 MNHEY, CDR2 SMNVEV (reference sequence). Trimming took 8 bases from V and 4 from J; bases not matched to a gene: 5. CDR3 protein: CASGRGRYEQYV. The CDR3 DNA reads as TGTGCCAGCGGAAGGGGGCGTTACGAGCAGTACGTC.

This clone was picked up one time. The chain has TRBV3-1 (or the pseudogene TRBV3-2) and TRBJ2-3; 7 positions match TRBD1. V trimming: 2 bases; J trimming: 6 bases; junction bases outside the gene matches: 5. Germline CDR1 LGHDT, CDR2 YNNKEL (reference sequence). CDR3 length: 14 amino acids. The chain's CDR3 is CASSQRGRRDTQYF. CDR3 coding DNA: TGTGCCAGCAGCCAAAGGGGGCGTCGGGATACGCAGTATTTT.

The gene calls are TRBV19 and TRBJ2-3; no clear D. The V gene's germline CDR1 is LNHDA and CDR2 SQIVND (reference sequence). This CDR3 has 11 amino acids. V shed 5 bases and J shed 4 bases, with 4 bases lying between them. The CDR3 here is CASSRSDTQYF. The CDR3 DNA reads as TGTGCCAGTAGTCGGTCAGATACGCAGTATTTT.

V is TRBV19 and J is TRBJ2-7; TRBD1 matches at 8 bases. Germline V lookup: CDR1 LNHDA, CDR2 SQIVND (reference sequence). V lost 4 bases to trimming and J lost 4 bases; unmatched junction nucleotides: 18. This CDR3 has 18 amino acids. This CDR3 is CASSSSGDGQGDVYEQYF. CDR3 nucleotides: TGTGCCAGTAGTAGTTCGGGCGATGGACAGGGTGATGTATACGAGCAGTACTTC.

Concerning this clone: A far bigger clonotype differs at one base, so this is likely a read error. The CDR3 DNA sequence: TGCGCCAGCTGCCCCGGGGGGGCCGACTCTGGAAACACCATATATTTT. Translated: CASCPGGADSGNTIYF. The V call is TRBV4-1, the J call TRBJ1-3; maybe TRBD1 (6 bases). The CDR3 covers 16 residues. CDR1 is MGHRA, CDR2 YSYEKL, per germline. V was pared by 8 bases and J by 0 bases, with 17 bases between.

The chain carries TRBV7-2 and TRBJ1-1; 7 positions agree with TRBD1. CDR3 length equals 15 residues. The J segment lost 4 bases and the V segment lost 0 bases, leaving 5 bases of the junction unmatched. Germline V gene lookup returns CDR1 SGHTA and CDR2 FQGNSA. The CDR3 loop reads CASSLAGGGGTEAFF. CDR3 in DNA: TGTGCCAGCAGCTTAGCAGGGGGCGGCGGCACTGAAGCTTTCTTT.

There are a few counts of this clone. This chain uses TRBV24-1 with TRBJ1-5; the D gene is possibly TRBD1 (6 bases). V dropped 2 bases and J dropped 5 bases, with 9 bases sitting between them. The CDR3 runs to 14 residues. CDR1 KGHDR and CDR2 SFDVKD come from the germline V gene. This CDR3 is CATSDSTGDQPQHF. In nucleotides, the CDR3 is TGTGCCACCAGTGATTCGACAGGAGATCAGCCCCAGCATTTT.

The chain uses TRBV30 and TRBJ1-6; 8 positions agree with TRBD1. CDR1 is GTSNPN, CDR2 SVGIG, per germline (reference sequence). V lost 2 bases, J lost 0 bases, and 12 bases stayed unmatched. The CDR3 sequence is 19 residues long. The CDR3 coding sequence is TGTGCCTGGAGTTCGACGGGGACAGGAATTAGCTCCTATAATTCACCCCTCCACTTT. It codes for CAWSSTGTGISSYNSPLHF. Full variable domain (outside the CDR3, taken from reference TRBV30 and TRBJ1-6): SQTIHQWPATLVQPVGSPLSLECTVEGTSNPNLYWYRQAAGRGLQLLFYSVGIGQISSEVPQNLSASRPQDRQFILSSKKLLLSDSGFYLCAWSSTGTGISSYNSPLHFGNGTRLTVT.

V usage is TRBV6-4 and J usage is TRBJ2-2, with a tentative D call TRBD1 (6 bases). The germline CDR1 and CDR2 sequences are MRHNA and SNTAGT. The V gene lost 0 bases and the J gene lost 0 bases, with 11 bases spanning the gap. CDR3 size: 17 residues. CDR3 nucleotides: TGTGCCAGCAGTGACTCGAGCGAGGGGGCGAACACCGGGGAGCTGTTTTTT. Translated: CASSDSSEGANTGELFF.

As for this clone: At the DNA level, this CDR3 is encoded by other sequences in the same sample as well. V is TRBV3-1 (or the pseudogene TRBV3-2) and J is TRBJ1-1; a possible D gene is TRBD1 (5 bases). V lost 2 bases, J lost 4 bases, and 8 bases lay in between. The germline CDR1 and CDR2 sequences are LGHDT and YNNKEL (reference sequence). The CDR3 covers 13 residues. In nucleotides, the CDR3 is TGTGCCAGCAGCCAAAGCGGGGGCACTGAAGCTTTCTTT. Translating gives CASSQSGGTEAFF.

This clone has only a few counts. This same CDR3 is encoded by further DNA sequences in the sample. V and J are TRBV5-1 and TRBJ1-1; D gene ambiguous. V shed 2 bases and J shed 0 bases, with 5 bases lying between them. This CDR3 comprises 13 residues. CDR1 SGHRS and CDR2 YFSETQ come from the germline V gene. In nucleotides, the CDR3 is TGCGCCAGCAGCTTTCAGGTGAACACTGAAGCTTTCTTT. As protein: CASSFQVNTEAFF.

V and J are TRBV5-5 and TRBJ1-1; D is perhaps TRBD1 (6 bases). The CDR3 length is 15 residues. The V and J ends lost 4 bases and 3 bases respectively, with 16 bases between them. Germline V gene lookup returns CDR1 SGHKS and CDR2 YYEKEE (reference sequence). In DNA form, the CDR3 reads TGTGCCAGCAGCGACCAGGGGAGCTCGGACACTGAAGCTTTCTTT. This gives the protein CASSDQGSSDTEAFF.

DNA of the CDR3: TGTGCCAGCTCACCAGACAGAACCCAAGAGACCCAGTACTTC. Translating it yields CASSPDRTQETQYF. V gene TRBV18 combines with J gene TRBJ2-5; D perhaps matches TRBD1 (5 bases). Per germline, CDR1 KGHSH and CDR2 LQKENI. The CDR3 is 14 amino acids. V gave up 2 bases and J gave up 1 base, with 8 bases separating them.

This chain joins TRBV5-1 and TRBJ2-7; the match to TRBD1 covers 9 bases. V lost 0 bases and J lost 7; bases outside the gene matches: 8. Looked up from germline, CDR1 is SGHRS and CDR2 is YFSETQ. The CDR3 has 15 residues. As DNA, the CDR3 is TGCGCCAGCAGCTTGGCCCAGACAGGGGGGGTGGAGCAGTACTTC. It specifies CASSLAQTGGVEQYF.